This T cell receptor (beta chain) was obtained from a study of glioma-infiltrating T cells after dendritic cell vaccination. CDR3 length: 15 amino acids. CDR1 is MNHNY, CDR2 SVGAGI, per germline (reference sequence). V dropped 4 bases and J dropped 8; count of bases not matched to a gene: 10. TCRdb's copy holds only in-frame clones and misses some; the assay was immunoSEQ multiplex PCR. The sample records 75,000 to 85,000 clones, around 87% being singletons. Noted time point: after dendritic cell vaccination, including at tumor progression/relapse. The genes are TRBV6-6 and TRBJ2-1, with TRBD1 matching 8 bases. The source was blood, collected after dendritic cell vaccination. The source is a human donor with glioblastoma. The CDR3 DNA sequence: TGTGCCAGCAGTTCTACCGGGACAGGTCAGCATGAGCAGTTCTTC. This translates into CASSSTGTGQHEQFF.